This T cell receptor beta chain was sequenced during a study of CD8+CD57+ T cells in acquired aplastic anemia. An expansion of CD8+CD57+ cells by flow cytometry had been shown in patients chosen for sequencing. No therapy was given to patients before blood sampling. Turning to this clonotype: Its target is not known.

Study results and caveats: Patient and control CD8+ Simpson's diversity was not significantly different.

The template used for profiling TCR beta VDJ and CDR3 was genomic DNA. Each CDR3 protein gets one entry after TCRdb re-called the reads with MiXCR. In the table there are about 160,000 distinct CDR3 sequences, 71% of which are singletons. Germline lookup yields CDR1 MRHNA and CDR2 SNTAGT. The V gene lost 4 bases and the J gene lost 5 bases, with 9 bases spanning the gap. CDR3 size: 14 residues. The TCR originated in a human donor with aplastic anemia. The gene calls are TRBV6-4 and TRBJ1-6; D call uncertain. The sequenced sample was sorted CD4+, CD8+, or CD8+CD57+ T cells (not recorded which) from PBMCs. CDR3: CASSGGSDNSPLHF. The CDR3 DNA sequence: TGTGCCAGCAGTGGAGGGTCAGATAATTCACCCCTCCACTTT.